This T cell receptor (beta chain) was sequenced during a study of monozygotic twins with inflammatory bowel disease. Per germline, CDR1 DFQATT and CDR2 SNEGSKA (reference sequence). This CDR3 is 16 amino acids long. UMIs with a 6-nucleotide sample barcode were added by template switching. TCRdb processed the 5' RACE reads again and assigns one entry to each CDR3 protein, with no DNA. Its listing shows over 120,000 distinct CDR3 sequences. Broader study findings: Heterogeneous immunosuppressive treatment regimens may have introduced variability into patient repertoires. Among IBD patients, TCRbeta diversity (inverse Simpson) was lower than in healthy co-twins.

Worth noting for this clonotype: Antigen unknown.

This clonotype originated in a human donor with ulcerative colitis or Crohn's disease, or a healthy co-twin of an affected twin (not recorded which). The sequencing sample was made of blood. The chain links TRBV20-1 to TRBJ2-2; checking the TCRdb D call of TRBD2 is not possible without DNA. This CDR3 is CSARPGLAGAAGELFF.